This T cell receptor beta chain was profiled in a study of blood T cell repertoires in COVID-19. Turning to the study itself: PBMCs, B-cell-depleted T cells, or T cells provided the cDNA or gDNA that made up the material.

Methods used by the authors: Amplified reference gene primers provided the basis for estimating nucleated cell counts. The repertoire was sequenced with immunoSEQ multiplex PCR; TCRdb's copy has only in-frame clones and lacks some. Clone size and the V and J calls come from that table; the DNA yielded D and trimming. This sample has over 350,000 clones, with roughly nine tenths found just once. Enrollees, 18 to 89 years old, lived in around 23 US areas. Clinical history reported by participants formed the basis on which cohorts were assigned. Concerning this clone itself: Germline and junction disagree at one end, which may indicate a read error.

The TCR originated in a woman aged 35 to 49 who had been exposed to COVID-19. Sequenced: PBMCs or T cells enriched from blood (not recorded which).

CDR3 DNA: TGTGCCAGCAGCGAAGGACAGGGGGCTAATTCACCCCTCCACTTT. The encoded protein is CASSEGQGANSPLHF. The chain uses TRBV2 and TRBJ1-6, with TRBD1 matching 11 bases. Germline CDR1 SNHLY, CDR2 FYNNEI. The CDR3 extends over 15 amino acids. Supplemented by reference TRBV2 and TRBJ1-6, the full variable domain reads EPEVTQTPSHQVTQMGQEVILRCVPISNHLYFYWYRQILGQKVEFLVSFYNNEISEKSEIFDDQFSVERPDGSNFTLKIRSTKLEDSAMYFCASSEGQGANSPLHFGNGTRLTVT.